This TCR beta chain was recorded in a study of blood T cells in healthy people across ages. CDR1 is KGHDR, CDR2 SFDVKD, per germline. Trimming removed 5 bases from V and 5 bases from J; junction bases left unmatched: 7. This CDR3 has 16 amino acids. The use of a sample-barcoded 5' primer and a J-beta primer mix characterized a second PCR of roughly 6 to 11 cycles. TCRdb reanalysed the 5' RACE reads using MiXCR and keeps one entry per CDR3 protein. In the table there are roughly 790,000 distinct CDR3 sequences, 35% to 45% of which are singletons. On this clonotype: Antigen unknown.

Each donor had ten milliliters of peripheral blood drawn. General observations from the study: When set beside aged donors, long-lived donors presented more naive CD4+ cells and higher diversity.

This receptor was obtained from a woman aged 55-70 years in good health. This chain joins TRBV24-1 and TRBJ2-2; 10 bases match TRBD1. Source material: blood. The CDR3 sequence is CATSVVGQGSTGELFF. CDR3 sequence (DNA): TGTGCCACCAGTGTTGTGGGACAGGGGAGTACCGGGGAGCTGTTTTTT.